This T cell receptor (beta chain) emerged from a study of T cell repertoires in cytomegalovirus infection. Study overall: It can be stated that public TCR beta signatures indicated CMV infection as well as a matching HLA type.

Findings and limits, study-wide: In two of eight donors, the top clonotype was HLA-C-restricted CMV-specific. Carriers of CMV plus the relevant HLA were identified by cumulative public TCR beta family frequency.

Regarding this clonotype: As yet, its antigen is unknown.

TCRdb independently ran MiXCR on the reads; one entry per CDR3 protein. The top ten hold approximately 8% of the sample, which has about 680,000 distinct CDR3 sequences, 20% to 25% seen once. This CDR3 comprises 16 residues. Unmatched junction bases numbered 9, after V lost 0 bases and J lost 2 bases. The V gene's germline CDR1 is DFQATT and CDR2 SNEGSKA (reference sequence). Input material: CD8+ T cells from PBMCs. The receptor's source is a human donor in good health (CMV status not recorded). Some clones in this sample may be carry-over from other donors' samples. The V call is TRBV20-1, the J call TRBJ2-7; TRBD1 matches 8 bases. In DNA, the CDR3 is TGCAGTGCTAGAGATTCCGCCCGACAGGGGACCTACGAGCAGTACTTC. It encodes CSARDSARQGTYEQYF.